Here is one T cell receptor beta chain with its context. Its antigen remains unidentified. Sequencing targeted expressed TCRB transcripts, as all isolated RNA had been reverse transcribed. Sequencing was performed with immunoSEQ multiplex PCR; in TCRdb, only in-frame clones are kept and a portion is missing. The sample yields approximately 250,000 clones, roughly 24% seen once. The sample belongs to a study of beta chain features in type 1 diabetes. The wider study: There was similarity between patients and healthy donors in age, gender and cell yields.

Germline CDR1 SNHLY, CDR2 FYNNEI. The V gene lost 6 bases and the J gene lost 0 bases, with 12 bases spanning the gap. This CDR3 spans 15 amino acids. Findings and limits, study-wide: VDJ junctions sequenced from type 1 diabetes patients showed fewer insertions and more deletions. Among patients, naive, central memory and Treg TCRB repertoires appeared more similar than among healthy donors. Shorter TCRB CDR3s, moderately but significantly so, marked every one of the four CD4+ subsets in Type 1 diabetes patients.

The sequence came from a woman in her twenties or thirties with type 1 diabetes. The chain combines TRBV2 with TRBJ2-1; perhaps TRBD1 as D (6 bases). Sequences were obtained from naive CD4+ T cells from blood. This CDR3 is CASSVGQRSYNEQFF. The CDR3 region has the DNA TGTGCCAGCAGCGTGGGACAACGCTCCTACAATGAGCAGTTCTTC.